These 23 T cell receptor beta chains were all obtained from the same sample, sequenced in a study of OX40 agonist ivuxolimab in advanced cancers. Here immunoSEQ multiplex PCR was the method, and the copy in TCRdb shows in-frame clones only, minus some. The table shows 25,000 to 30,000 clones, with less than 85% occurring only once. This sample comprised CD4+ or CD8+ T cells sorted from blood, obtained in a trial of the OX40 agonist ivuxolimab. The receptor set was obtained from an adult with an advanced solid tumor such as melanoma, head and neck, liver or kidney cancer.

This clone was counted once. The chain links TRBV4-1 to TRBJ1-5; D is undetermined. The CDR3 has 14 amino acids. V was shortened by 1 base and J by 0 bases, with 4 bases between the two germline ends. Germline V gene sequence: CDR1 MGHRA, CDR2 YSYEKL. The CDR3 sequence: CASSQVSSNQPQHF. As DNA, the CDR3 is TGCGCCAGCAGCCAAGTTAGTAGCAATCAGCCCCAGCATTTT.

The V gene is TRBV5-4, the J gene TRBJ2-5; 8 positions agree with TRBD1. CDR1 SGHNT and CDR2 YYREEE come from the germline V gene (reference sequence). Unmatched junction bases numbered 2, after V lost 3 bases and J lost 4 bases. The CDR3 runs 13 residues. The CDR3: CASSYGQGETQYF. The CDR3 DNA reads as TGTGCCAGCAGCTATGGACAGGGAGAGACCCAGTACTTC.

This clone showed up just a few times. CDR3 sequence reads: CASSTQGRSKNIQYF. CDR3 nucleotides: TGTGCCAGCAGTACGCAGGGGCGGAGCAAAAACATTCAGTACTTC. V and J are TRBV7-9 and TRBJ2-4; tentatively, D is TRBD1 (6 bases). Between the trimmed V and J ends, which lost 6 bases and 3 bases, there was a span of 15 bases. Per the germline V gene, CDR1 is SEHNR and CDR2 is FQNEAQ (reference sequence). CDR3 size: 15 residues. Full variable domain (remainder filled in from reference TRBV7-9 and TRBJ2-4): DTGVSQNPRHKITKRGQNVTFRCDPISEHNRLYWYRQTLGQGPEFLTYFQNEAQLEKSRLLSDRFSAERPKGSFSTLEIQRTEQGDSAMYLCASSTQGRSKNIQYFGAGTRLSVL.

To note about this clone: This same CDR3 is encoded by further DNA sequences in the sample. The chain has TRBV10-3 and TRBJ2-7; D gene unclear. Germline V lookup: CDR1 ENHRY, CDR2 SYGVKD. The V end was cut by 0 bases, the J end by 7 bases, with 4 bases between. This CDR3 is 11 amino acids long. The CDR3 protein is CAISESGEQYF. The CDR3 nucleotides read TGTGCCATCAGTGAGTCGGGGGAGCAGTACTTC.

The J gene is TRBJ1-4, the V gene TRBV9; no reliable D call. The CDR3 totals 15 residues. Germline CDR1 reads SGDLS; CDR2 reads YYNGEE. V was clipped by 0 bases and J by 1 base, with 7 bases between them. For the CDR3, the DNA is TGTGCCAGCAGCGTAGAAGGGAGAACTAATGAAAAACTGTTTTTT. Amino acids: CASSVEGRTNEKLFF.

The chain has TRBV18 and TRBJ2-7, with D possibly TRBD1 on 6 matching bases. The CDR3 has 12 amino acids. V lost 4 bases and J 7 bases, leaving 11 bases between the germline ends. In germline, CDR1 is KGHSH, CDR2 LQKENI. The CDR3 sequence is CASSLDRPEQYF. CDR3 in DNA: TGTGCCAGCTCACTGGACAGACCTGAGCAGTACTTC. Combining the CDR3 with reference TRBV18 and TRBJ2-7 gives the whole variable domain NAGVMQNPRHLVRRRGQEARLRCSPMKGHSHVYWYRQLPEEGLKFMVYLQKENIIDESGMPKERFSAEFPKEGPSILRIQQVVRGDSAAYFCASSLDRPEQYFGPGTRLTVT.

The rearrangement links TRBV4-1 to TRBJ2-7, with D unresolved. Germline V gene lookup returns CDR1 MGHRA and CDR2 YSYEKL. This CDR3 spans 17 amino acids. V gave up 0 bases and J gave up 0 bases, with 15 bases separating them. The CDR3: CASSQDLEPTNSYEQYF. The CDR3 DNA reads as TGCGCCAGCAGCCAAGATCTTGAGCCCACAAACTCCTACGAGCAGTACTTC.

The chain uses TRBV27 and TRBJ2-1; tentative D call: TRBD2 (6 bases). Germline V CDR1 and CDR2: MNHEY, SMNVEV (reference sequence). Trimming pared 0 bases from V and 2 bases from J, leaving 8 bases between. The CDR3 totals 15 residues. The DNA for the CDR3 is TGTGCCAGCAGTTTATCGCCTAGCGCCTACAATGAGCAGTTCTTC. Protein product: CASSLSPSAYNEQFF.

The V gene is TRBV30, the J gene TRBJ2-1, with a possible D match to TRBD1 (5 bases). CDR1 is GTSNPN, CDR2 SVGIG, per germline (reference sequence). The V end lost 4 bases, the J end lost 7 bases, and 11 bases lay between the germline ends. The CDR3 totals 12 residues. The CDR3 region has the DNA TGTGCCTGGAATGGTGCAGGGAATGAGCAGTTCTTC. Translation: CAWNGAGNEQFF.

This clone showed up just a few times. J is TRBJ2-5 and V is TRBV9; 10 bases agree with TRBD1. The V gene end was trimmed by 3 bases and the J gene end by 5 bases; junction bases not matched to a gene: 1. Germline loops: CDR1 SGDLS, CDR2 YYNGEE. This CDR3 contains 13 residues. CDR3 amino acids: CASSGGQGETQYF. CDR3 in DNA: TGTGCCAGCAGCGGGGGACAGGGGGAGACCCAGTACTTC.

The V gene is TRBV13, the J gene TRBJ2-7; D gene uncertain. V gave up 3 bases and J gave up 7 bases, with 10 bases separating them. The germline V gene encodes CDR1 PRHDT and CDR2 FYEKMQ (reference sequence). This CDR3 region has 12 residues. In nucleotides, the CDR3 is TGTGCCAGCAGCTTCTCCCCGCGGGAGCAGTACTTC. This translates into CASSFSPREQYF.

The chain has TRBV4-1 and TRBJ1-4; the D gene is possibly TRBD1 (6 bases). The CDR3 contains 15 residues. Germline CDR1 MGHRA, CDR2 YSYEKL. The ends were cut back, 0 bases at V and 8 bases at J, with 13 bases in the middle. In DNA form, the CDR3 reads TGCGCCAGCAGCCAAGATGCAGGGGCCGGAGAAAAACTGTTTTTT. Amino acid sequence: CASSQDAGAGEKLFF.

The chain carries TRBV5-1 and TRBJ2-3; 10 positions agree with TRBD2. CDR1 and CDR2 (germline): SGHRS, YFSETQ. CDR3 length: 18 residues. Trimming removed 4 bases from V and 2 bases from J; junction bases left unmatched: 13. CDR3 sequence (DNA): TGCGCCAGCAGCCCAAAGGATAGCGGGGGGACGAACACAGATACGCAGTATTTT. Its translation is CASSPKDSGGTNTDTQYF.

This chain uses TRBV5-8 with TRBJ2-7; weak D call: TRBD2 (5 bases). This CDR3 is 14 amino acids long. V was shortened by 1 base and J by 3 bases, with 11 bases between the two germline ends. The V gene's germline CDR1 is SGHTS and CDR2 YDEGEE. CDR3 sequence: CASSLPGGLYEQYF. The CDR3 nucleotides read TGTGCCAGCAGCTTGCCTGGAGGACTCTACGAGCAGTACTTC. Complete variable domain (other parts from reference TRBV5-8 and TRBJ2-7): EAGVTQSPTHLIKTRGQQATLRCSPISGHTSVYWYQQALGLGLQFLLWYDEGEERNRGNFPPRFSGRQFPNYSSELNVNALELEDSALYLCASSLPGGLYEQYFGPGTRLTVT.

V gene TRBV11-2 combines with J gene TRBJ2-3; 8 bases fit TRBD1. J lost 3 bases, V lost 4 bases, and 15 bases had no gene match. CDR1 is SGHAT, CDR2 FQNNGV, per germline. The CDR3 has 18 residues. The CDR3 spells CASSSMAFWGQETDTQYF. The CDR3 DNA follows: TGTGCCAGCAGCTCCATGGCCTTTTGGGGACAGGAAACAGATACGCAGTATTTT. Together with reference TRBV11-2 and TRBJ2-3, the CDR3 gives the full variable domain: EAGVAQSPRYKIIEKRQSVAFWCNPISGHATLYWYQQILGQGPKLLIQFQNNGVVDDSQLPKDRFSAERLKGVDSTLKIQPAKLEDSAVYLCASSSMAFWGQETDTQYFGPGTRLTVL.

The table lists this clone with a few counts. This chain links TRBV5-1 with TRBJ2-5, with D possibly TRBD1 on 6 matching bases. V shed 2 bases and J shed 2 bases, with 10 bases lying between them. CDR3 length: 14 amino acids. Germline loops: CDR1 SGHRS, CDR2 YFSETQ. The CDR3 reads CASSFTQGQETQYF. The CDR3 DNA reads as TGCGCCAGCAGCTTTACCCAGGGGCAAGAGACCCAGTACTTC.

The chain uses TRBV6-1 and TRBJ1-2, with D perhaps TRBD1 (6 bases). The V end was cut by 11 bases, the J end by 7 bases, with 11 bases between. Germline loops: CDR1 MNHNS, CDR2 SASEGT. The CDR3 runs 10 residues. CDR3 nucleotide sequence: TGTGCCGGGAGGGGGTTTGGCTACACCTTC. Encoded protein: CAGRGFGYTF.

Only a few counts were recorded for this clone. This chain links TRBV9 with TRBJ1-2, with D possibly being TRBD1 (5 bases). The CDR3 is 16 residues long. The V gene's germline CDR1 is SGDLS and CDR2 YYNGEE. V dropped 3 bases and J dropped 3 bases, with 18 bases sitting between them. The CDR3: CASSAQPTQGDYGYTF. DNA of the CDR3: TGTGCCAGCAGCGCACAGCCAACGCAGGGCGACTATGGCTACACCTTC.

The genes are TRBV2 and TRBJ1-5; D not certain. CDR3 size: 14 residues. V gave up 4 bases and J gave up 3 bases, with 10 bases separating them. Germline values: CDR1 SNHLY, CDR2 FYNNEI. CDR3 amino acids: CASSGSANNQPQHF. The CDR3 DNA reads as TGTGCCAGCAGTGGGTCGGCAAACAATCAGCCCCAGCATTTT.

As regards this clone: Distinct nucleotide sequences in the sample also encode this CDR3. The chain carries TRBV6-5 and TRBJ2-7, with 11 nucleotides matching TRBD2. The J segment lost 3 bases and the V segment lost 2 bases, leaving 0 bases of the junction unmatched. There are 14 residues in the CDR3. CDR1 is MNHEY, CDR2 SVGAGI, per germline. CDR3 sequence reads: CASSYGTSGYEQYF. DNA of the CDR3: TGTGCCAGCAGTTACGGGACTAGCGGCTACGAGCAGTACTTC.

This clone was recorded only once. The genes are TRBV14 and TRBJ2-3, with TRBD2 identical over 7 bases. The CDR3 has 17 amino acids. Germline CDR1 is SGHDN and CDR2 is FVKESK. V trimming: 8 bases; J trimming: 2 bases; junction bases outside the gene matches: 16. The CDR3 region has the DNA TGTGCCAGCCGTCATTCGGAGCGGGGACTTCTCACAGATACGCAGTATTTT. Residues: CASRHSERGLLTDTQYF.

CDR3 nucleotides: TGTGCCAGCAGTGTAAGGCGGGACGGGGGTCAGCCCCAGCATTTT. Translating gives CASSVRRDGGQPQHF. This chain connects TRBV6-5 to TRBJ1-5; a weak D match, TRBD1 (5 bases). The CDR3 is made up of 15 amino acids. Germline CDR1 MNHEY, CDR2 SVGAGI. The ends were cut back, 5 bases at V and 6 bases at J, with 17 bases in the middle.

The chain links TRBV6-4 to TRBJ1-1; the D gene is possibly TRBD1 (6 bases). CDR1 is MRHNA, CDR2 SNTAGT, per germline. CDR3 size: 15 residues. Trimming removed 5 bases from V and 0 bases from J, with 13 bases in between. CDR3 amino acids: CASSSTGHLNTEAFF. The CDR3 coding sequence is TGTGCCAGCAGTTCAACGGGACACTTGAACACTGAAGCTTTCTTT.